The 32 T cell receptor beta chains below come from one sample, sequenced in a study of T-cell reconstitution after alpha-beta-depleted transplantation in children. This sample's TCRbeta library carried unique molecular identifier barcodes. One entry per CDR3 protein results from TCRdb running MiXCR on the PCR reads. The sample contains fewer than 700,000 distinct CDR3 sequences, under 25% of which appear only once. The source material was PBMCs, mostly from graft donor cells, sampled 360 days after TCRalphabeta/CD19-depleted stem cell transplant. These receptors came from a boy under two years old who had a stem cell transplant for acute myeloid leukemia, so the T cells may come from the graft donor.

J is TRBJ2-7 and V is TRBV7-8; 9 positions agree with TRBD1. The V gene end was trimmed by 5 bases and the J gene end by 3 bases; junction bases not matched to a gene: 5. Germline V gene lookup returns CDR1 SGHVS and CDR2 FQNEAQ. There are 14 residues in the CDR3. This CDR3 is CASSPETGGYEQYF. CDR3 nucleotides: TGTGCCAGCAGCCCGGAGACAGGGGGCTACGAGCAGTACTTC.

This clonotype was recorded many times. The chain carries TRBV20-1 and TRBJ2-1, with 10 bases matching TRBD2. The CDR3 spans 15 residues. Germline lookup yields CDR1 DFQATT and CDR2 SNEGSKA (reference sequence). Trimming took 1 base from V and 4 from J; bases not matched to a gene: 4. CDR3 coding DNA: TGCAGTGCTAGAGCCGGGACTAGCGCTTACAATGAGCAGTTCTTC. Translation: CSARAGTSAYNEQFF.

This clonotype was seen a few times. The chain employs TRBV4-1 and TRBJ2-7; no clear D gene. CDR3 size: 16 residues. Trimming pared 0 bases from V and 0 bases from J, leaving 12 bases between. In germline, CDR1 is MGHRA, CDR2 YSYEKL. CDR3 residues: CASSQEETQSSYEQYV. DNA for the CDR3: TGCGCCAGCAGCCAAGAGGAGACCCAGAGCTCCTACGAGCAGTACGTC.

The chain uses TRBV6-1 and TRBJ2-1, with D perhaps TRBD1 or TRBD2 (5 bases each). The CDR3 contains 14 residues. The germline V and J ends were trimmed by 11 bases and 0 bases, with 14 bases remaining between them. The germline CDR1 and CDR2 sequences are MNHNS and SASEGT. CDR3 nucleotide sequence: TGTGCCCACAGACGGGGCCACTCCTACAATGAGCAGTTCTTC. Translation gives CAHRRGHSYNEQFF.

This chain links TRBV7-2 with TRBJ2-1; D possibly corresponds to TRBD2 (7 bases). Germline-derived CDR1 and CDR2 are SGHTA and FQGNSA. V lost 1 base and J 10 bases, leaving 20 bases between the germline ends. The CDR3 sequence is 16 residues long. The DNA for the CDR3 is TGTGCCAGCAGCTTAGTTGGTGGGGGGGCGTCTAGGGAGCAGTTCTTC. Translation: CASSLVGGGASREQFF.

This clonotype has just a few counts. The J gene is TRBJ1-1, the V gene TRBV7-9, with 10 positions matching TRBD1. CDR1 and CDR2 (germline): SEHNR, FQNEAQ (reference sequence). V dropped 5 bases and J dropped 2; count of bases not matched to a gene: 11. The CDR3 runs 17 residues. CDR3 loop: CASSLRLWDRGNTEAFF. For the CDR3, the DNA is TGTGCCAGCAGCCTCCGATTGTGGGACAGGGGAAACACTGAAGCTTTCTTT.

This clonotype was detected only a few times. This sequence joins TRBV12-3 or TRBV12-4 and TRBJ2-5, with 13 nucleotides matching TRBD2. The CDR3 has 15 residues. Losses at the gene ends were 6 bases for V and 5 bases for J; bases not matched to a gene: 6. The CDR3 DNA reads as TGTGCCAGCAGATGGGGACTAGCGGGGAGGGAGACCCAGTACTTC. It encodes CASRWGLAGRETQYF.

The chain has TRBV5-5 and TRBJ2-1; D tentatively fits TRBD1 or TRBD2 (6 bases each). The CDR3 contains 14 residues. Deletions cut 3 bases from V and 11 bases from J, with 18 bases between. CDR1 and CDR2 (germline): SGHKS, YYEKEE (reference sequence). The CDR3 sequence is CASSWEVGAGQQFF. The DNA for the CDR3 is TGTGCCAGCAGCTGGGAGGTGGGGGCGGGACAGCAGTTCTTC.

This clonotype was seen a few times. The chain links TRBV7-2 to TRBJ1-5, with 8 bases aligning to TRBD1. Germline V gene sequence: CDR1 SGHTA, CDR2 FQGNSA. V was clipped by 1 base and J by 7 bases; unmatched bases: 6. The CDR3 totals 15 residues. The CDR3: CASSLGLDRAQPQHF. The CDR3 DNA sequence: TGTGCCAGCAGCTTAGGGCTGGACAGGGCCCAGCCCCAGCATTTT.

Concerning this clonotype: One junction end does not reproduce the germline sequence, and a read error may be involved. This chain joins TRBV7-9 and TRBJ1-2; no reliable D call. CDR1 SEHNR and CDR2 FQNEAQ come from the germline V gene (reference sequence). The CDR3 spans 8 residues. CDR3 protein: CASSAVIF. The CDR3 DNA follows: TGTGCCAGCAGCGCCGTTATCTTC.

The chain uses TRBV20-1 and TRBJ2-1; 11 positions agree with TRBD1. The CDR3 consists of 13 residues. CDR1 is DFQATT and CDR2 is SNEGSKA in the germline V gene (reference sequence). V shed 5 bases, J shed 4 bases, and the junction held 1 base outside the gene matches. The CDR3 sequence: CSAGTGGYNEQFF. As DNA, the CDR3 is TGCAGTGCTGGGACAGGGGGGTACAATGAGCAGTTCTTC.

The chain joins TRBV6-2 or TRBV6-3 to TRBJ2-7, with TRBD1 identical over 8 bases. CDR1 MNHEY and CDR2 SVGEGT come from the germline V gene. This CDR3 comprises 16 residues. Trimming removed 5 bases from V and 4 bases from J; junction bases left unmatched: 13. CDR3 amino acids: CASSRPEGQGRYEQYF. Here the CDR3 DNA reads TGTGCCAGCAGTCGCCCCGAAGGACAGGGCCGTTACGAGCAGTACTTC.

This clonotype was counted at least ten times. This rearrangement joins TRBV7-9 to TRBJ1-3; 7 positions agree with TRBD1. Germline CDR1 reads SEHNR; CDR2 reads FQNEAQ (reference sequence). Germline trimming cut 4 bases from V and 2 bases from J; bases unmatched to any gene: 2. CDR3 size: 14 residues. The CDR3 bases are TGTGCCAGCAGCTCCGGGACAGCTGGAAACACCATATATTTT. It encodes CASSSGTAGNTIYF.

This clonotype was seen ten or more times. The rearrangement links TRBV7-9 to TRBJ1-5; no clear D gene. V was pared by 5 bases and J by 2 bases, with 16 bases between. There are 16 residues in the CDR3. Looked up from germline, CDR1 is SEHNR and CDR2 is FQNEAQ (reference sequence). The CDR3 reads CASSPGTPRGNQPQHF. CDR3 in DNA: TGTGCCAGCAGCCCCGGCACACCGAGGGGCAATCAGCCCCAGCATTTT.

The table lists this clonotype with many counts. The genes are TRBV20-1 and TRBJ2-3; TRBD2 is a possible D gene (5 bases). The CDR3 has 11 residues. In germline, CDR1 is DFQATT, CDR2 SNEGSKA (reference sequence). CDR3 DNA sequence: TGCAGCGGGGTGGGCAGCGATACGCAGTATTTT. Residues: CSGVGSDTQYF.

The chain joins TRBV6-2 or TRBV6-3 to TRBJ2-4; tentatively, D is TRBD2 (6 bases). Germline loops: CDR1 MNHEY, CDR2 SVGEGT. Trimming took off 6 bases at V and 3 bases at J, with 12 bases between the two ends. CDR3 size: 14 residues. For the CDR3, the DNA is TGTGCCAGCAGCCAGTGGCGGGGCAAAAACATTCAGTACTTC. The encoded protein is CASSQWRGKNIQYF.

This clonotype showed up many times. This rearrangement joins TRBV10-3 to TRBJ1-2; 7 bases agree with TRBD1. CDR1 ENHRY and CDR2 SYGVKD come from the germline V gene. Trimming cost V 4 bases and J 7 bases; bases outside gene matches: 6. This CDR3 has 13 amino acids. This chain's CDR3 is CAISGQGWAGYTF. CDR3 DNA: TGTGCCATCAGTGGACAGGGCTGGGCTGGCTACACCTTC.

Only a few counts were recorded for this clonotype. The chain carries TRBV29-1 and TRBJ1-1; unclear D gene. V shed 3 bases and J shed 1 base, with 15 bases lying between them. Germline values: CDR1 SQVTM, CDR2 ANQGSEA. The CDR3 contains 15 residues. For the CDR3, the DNA is TGCAGCGTTGATTTTGTGTTTCTGGGGAACACTGAAGCTTTCTTT. Amino acid sequence: CSVDFVFLGNTEAFF.

This clonotype was observed at least ten times. The chain joins TRBV28 to TRBJ2-6, with 7 bases identical to TRBD1. In germline, CDR1 is MDHEN, CDR2 SYDVKM. The CDR3 length is 15 residues. V shed 6 bases, J shed 0 bases, and the junction held 2 bases outside the gene matches. This CDR3 is CASRGQRSGANVLTF. In DNA form, the CDR3 reads TGTGCCAGCAGGGGACAGCGCTCTGGGGCCAACGTCCTGACTTTC. Together with reference TRBV28 and TRBJ2-6, the CDR3 gives the full variable domain: DVKVTQSSRYLVKRTGEKVFLECVQDMDHENMFWYRQDPGLGLRLIYFSYDVKMKEKGDIPEGYSVSREKKERFSLILESASTNQTSMYLCASRGQRSGANVLTFGAGSRLTVL.

The chain has TRBV12-3 or TRBV12-4 and TRBJ2-5; possibly TRBD1 for D (5 bases). V was clipped by 5 bases and J by 4 bases, with 17 bases between them. CDR3 length: 15 amino acids. The CDR3 nucleotides are TGTGCCAGCAGTATAAGGGGCCCTCGAAGAGAGACCCAGTACTTC. Residues: CASSIRGPRRETQYF.

The V and J genes are TRBV29-1 and TRBJ1-1; TRBD1 is a possible D gene (5 bases). V lost 6 bases and J 7 bases, leaving 12 bases between the germline ends. This CDR3 spans 11 amino acids. The germline V gene encodes CDR1 SQVTM and CDR2 ANQGSEA. CDR3 DNA sequence: TGCAGCGTCTTACAGGTAAATGAAGCTTTCTTT. Its protein product is CSVLQVNEAFF.

DNA of the CDR3: TGCAGTGCTAGGGGGCAGAGTAACACTGAAGCTTTCTTT. Translated, it gives CSARGQSNTEAFF. The rearrangement joins TRBV20-1 to TRBJ1-1; weak D call: TRBD1 (5 bases). V was pared by 3 bases and J by 2 bases, with 10 bases between. The V gene's germline CDR1 is DFQATT and CDR2 SNEGSKA (reference sequence). The CDR3 contains 13 residues.

The J gene is TRBJ1-2, the V gene TRBV20-1; D perhaps matches TRBD1 (5 bases). In germline, CDR1 is DFQATT, CDR2 SNEGSKA (reference sequence). V gave up 8 bases and J gave up 4 bases, with 17 bases separating them. This CDR3 is 13 amino acids long. Here the CDR3 reads CSSSTRGPYGYTF. The CDR3 nucleotides read TGCAGTTCATCTACTAGGGGCCCCTATGGCTACACCTTC.

DNA for the CDR3: TGTGCCAGCTCCCTTCGGCCTAGTAGCAATCAGCCCCAGCATTTT. It codes for CASSLRPSSNQPQHF. V gene TRBV27 combines with J gene TRBJ1-5; D unresolved. V lost 8 bases and J 0 bases, leaving 14 bases between the germline ends. The CDR3 runs 15 residues. From germline, CDR1 is MNHEY and CDR2 SMNVEV (reference sequence).

This clonotype has only a few counts. The rearrangement links TRBV20-1 to TRBJ2-1, with D perhaps being TRBD1 or TRBD2 (5 bases each). The CDR3 sequence is 17 residues long. Between the trimmed V and J ends, which lost 0 bases and 0 bases, there was a span of 15 bases. The germline V gene has CDR1 DFQATT and CDR2 SNEGSKA (reference sequence). The CDR3 region has the DNA TGCAGTGCTAGAGATCCCGGGGCCCTGAGCTCCTACAATGAGCAGTTCTTC. Translated: CSARDPGALSSYNEQFF.

The chain couples TRBV5-1 to TRBJ1-1, with 9 bases aligning to TRBD1. Germline CDR1 and CDR2: SGHRS and YFSETQ. The junction had 5 bases not matched to a gene; V was cut back by 0 bases and J by 5 bases. The CDR3 extends over 15 amino acids. The CDR3: CASSLGGTGRTEAFF. The CDR3 DNA reads as TGCGCCAGCAGCTTGGGGGGGACAGGGAGGACTGAAGCTTTCTTT.

This clonotype was detected a few times. V is TRBV18 and J is TRBJ2-3; D unclear. The CDR3 totals 14 residues. In germline, CDR1 is KGHSH, CDR2 LQKENI. V was trimmed by 0 bases and J by 5 bases, leaving 9 bases between them. CDR3 region: CASSPPRLGDTQYF. DNA of the CDR3: TGTGCCAGCTCACCACCTAGGCTGGGAGATACGCAGTATTTT. The full variable domain, rest sourced from reference TRBV18 and TRBJ2-3, is NAGVMQNPRHLVRRRGQEARLRCSPMKGHSHVYWYRQLPEEGLKFMVYLQKENIIDESGMPKERFSAEFPKEGPSILRIQQVVRGDSAAYFCASSPPRLGDTQYFGPGTRLTVL.

This clonotype was counted at least ten times. CDR3 sequence: CASILSGDRVHGYTF. In DNA, the CDR3 is TGTGCCAGCATCTTATCCGGGGACAGGGTCCATGGCTACACCTTC. V gene TRBV12-3 or TRBV12-4 combines with J gene TRBJ1-2; 9 bases align to TRBD1. The CDR3 has 15 amino acids. V shed 7 bases and J 6 bases; nucleotides not matched to a gene: 12.

The chain has TRBV7-2 and TRBJ2-5; the D gene could be TRBD1 or TRBD2 (5 bases each). The V gene's germline CDR1 is SGHTA and CDR2 FQGNSA. Trimming took off 0 bases at V and 2 bases at J, with 13 bases between the two ends. The CDR3 extends over 16 amino acids. The CDR3 sequence is CASSLASGPVQETQYF. CDR3 sequence (DNA): TGTGCCAGCAGCTTAGCTTCGGGGCCCGTGCAAGAGACCCAGTACTTC.

This clonotype has just a few counts. The rearrangement uses TRBV20-1 and TRBJ2-7, with a possible D match to TRBD2 (5 bases). V was clipped by 0 bases and J by 5 bases, with 17 bases between them. Per germline, CDR1 DFQATT and CDR2 SNEGSKA (reference sequence). The CDR3 extends over 15 amino acids. The CDR3 coding sequence is TGCAGTGCTAGAGATCGCCTAGCTCCTGGCAACGAGCAGTACTTC. Translating gives CSARDRLAPGNEQYF.

CDR3 nucleotides: TGTGCCAGCAGCTTTGCGAGGGGGCCCGGGGAGCTGTTTTTT. Encoded protein: CASSFARGPGELFF. The rearrangement links TRBV7-2 to TRBJ2-2; TRBD1 matches at 7 bases. Germline CDR1 reads SGHTA; CDR2 reads FQGNSA. The length of the CDR3 is 14 residues. V was pared by 3 bases and J by 6 bases, with 4 bases of the junction left unmatched.

At least ten counts were recorded for this clonotype. The gene calls are TRBV2 and TRBJ2-2; D might be TRBD1 (6 bases). V lost 3 bases and J 0 bases, leaving 11 bases between the germline ends. In germline, CDR1 is SNHLY, CDR2 FYNNEI. The CDR3 is made up of 16 amino acids. The CDR3 DNA reads as TGTGCCAGCAGTGAGGGGGCAGGGACGAACACCGGGGAGCTGTTTTTT. As protein: CASSEGAGTNTGELFF.